This is a list of T cell receptor beta chains from one sample in a study of blood T cells in healthy people across ages. TCRdb reprocessed the 5' RACE reads with MiXCR, giving one entry per CDR3 protein. The sample gives under 950,000 distinct CDR3 sequences, 22% of which show up once; 22% is in the top ten. Input material: blood. These TCRs come from a man in his 70s in good health. The CDR3 runs from the conserved cysteine through the conserved F or W. Each record gives: D gene, CDR3 length, J gene, clone size, V gene, CDR3 protein, CDR3 DNA. The D gene is left open where the match is weak. Size is omitted from some rows. Given values are once, few, many or a class for expanded clones.

D gene: .
CDR3 length: 15
J gene: TRBJ1-2
clone size: many
V gene: TRBV5-1
CDR3 protein: CASSLGSASNYGYTF
CDR3 DNA: TGCGCCAGCAGCTTGGGCTCGGCGTCTAACTATGGCTACACCTTC

D gene: TRBD1
CDR3 length: 16
J gene: TRBJ1-2
clone size: few
V gene: TRBV7-9
CDR3 protein: CASSIRTGKGPYGYTF
CDR3 DNA: TGTGCCAGCAGCATCCGGACAGGGAAGGGGCCCTATGGCTACACCTTC

D gene: .
CDR3 length: 15
J gene: TRBJ2-7
clone size: few
V gene: TRBV28
CDR3 protein: CATNLYRDNPYEQYF
CDR3 DNA: TGTGCCACCAACTTATACCGGGACAATCCCTACGAGCAGTACTTC

D gene: .
CDR3 length: 16
J gene: TRBJ2-3
clone size: few
V gene: TRBV7-8
CDR3 protein: CASSAAPYRSTDTQYF
CDR3 DNA: TGTGCCAGCAGCGCAGCCCCTTACAGATCCACAGATACGCAGTATTTT

D gene: .
CDR3 length: 12
J gene: TRBJ1-1
clone size: few
V gene: TRBV25-1
CDR3 protein: CASNLLGGEAFF
CDR3 DNA: TGTGCCAGCAACCTGTTGGGGGGTGAAGCTTTCTTT

D gene: .
CDR3 length: 14
J gene: TRBJ2-3
clone size: .
V gene: TRBV20-1
CDR3 protein: CSARVGLSTDTQYF
CDR3 DNA: TGCAGTGCTAGAGTGGGCCTAAGCACAGATACGCAGTATTTT

D gene: TRBD2
CDR3 length: 18
J gene: TRBJ2-3
clone size: .
V gene: TRBV20-1
CDR3 protein: CSAVGLAGGPVYPDTQYF
CDR3 DNA: TGCAGTGCTGTGGGACTAGCGGGAGGGCCGGTCTATCCAGATACGCAGTATTTT

D gene: .
CDR3 length: 14
J gene: TRBJ1-6
clone size: .
V gene: TRBV6-1
CDR3 protein: CASSERQENSPLHF
CDR3 DNA: TGTGCCAGCAGTGAAAGACAGGAGAATTCACCCCTCCACTTT

D gene: .
CDR3 length: 13
J gene: TRBJ2-7
clone size: few
V gene: TRBV29-1
CDR3 protein: CSVQSGISYEQYF
CDR3 DNA: TGCAGCGTCCAGTCGGGGATCTCCTACGAGCAGTACTTC

D gene: .
CDR3 length: 14
J gene: TRBJ1-1
clone size: few
V gene: TRBV12-3/TRBV12-4
CDR3 protein: CASTRSDRNTEAFF
CDR3 DNA: TGTGCCAGCACTAGGTCGGACAGAAACACTGAAGCTTTCTTT

D gene: TRBD1
CDR3 length: 16
J gene: TRBJ1-1
clone size: .
V gene: TRBV6-2/TRBV6-3
CDR3 protein: CASSTRTGAMGTEAFF
CDR3 DNA: TGTGCCAGCAGTACCCGGACAGGGGCGATGGGCACTGAAGCTTTCTTT